The 6 T cell receptor beta chains given below trace back to one sample, sequenced in a study of radiation and T cells in renal cell carcinoma. This table comes from immunoSEQ multiplex PCR, and its TCRdb copy is limited to in-frame clones, with some not included. The data hold over 90,000 clones, with around 80% observed a single time. The time point was: blood 4 weeks post-SBRT, at nephrectomy. Treatment noted: 15 Gy SBRT to primary tumor, nephrectomy 4 weeks later. This specimen consisted of blood, obtained from a patient whose treatment included radiotherapy and nephrectomy. These receptors all come from a man aged 60 to 69 with renal cell carcinoma.

The J gene is TRBJ2-1, the V gene TRBV16, with 12 bases matching TRBD2. Germline lookup yields CDR1 KGHSY and CDR2 FQNENV. With V trimmed by 2 bases and J by 4 bases, 0 bases remained unmatched. The length of the CDR3 is 15 residues. CDR3 DNA: TGTGCCAGCAGCCAACTAGCGGGAGGGTACAATGAGCAGTTCTTC. This gives the protein CASSQLAGGYNEQFF.

V is TRBV13 and J is TRBJ2-1; 8 bases are shared with TRBD2. In germline, CDR1 is PRHDT, CDR2 FYEKMQ (reference sequence). V was clipped by 3 bases and J by 9 bases; unmatched bases: 10. The CDR3 length is 15 residues. The CDR3 loop is CASSLVTGGPGEQFF. CDR3 DNA sequence: TGTGCCAGCAGCTTGGTAACGGGAGGGCCTGGTGAGCAGTTCTTC.

This clone appeared once. This chain uses TRBV5-1 with TRBJ2-5, with D unclear. Per germline, CDR1 SGHRS and CDR2 YFSETQ. V was cut by 0 bases and J by 0 bases, with 9 bases left in between. The CDR3 length is 15 residues. The CDR3 region has the DNA TGCGCCAGCAGCTTGGGACCGATAGACCAAGAGACCCAGTACTTC. It specifies CASSLGPIDQETQYF.

The chain uses TRBV5-1 and TRBJ2-1; unclear D gene. V was trimmed by 3 bases and J by 4 bases, leaving 11 bases between them. CDR1 and CDR2 from the germline V gene are SGHRS and YFSETQ. This CDR3 spans 14 amino acids. This chain's CDR3 is CASSSQTGYNEQFF. The CDR3 DNA sequence: TGCGCCAGCAGCTCCCAGACCGGATACAATGAGCAGTTCTTC.

The chain is built from TRBV7-6 and TRBJ2-7; 7 positions match TRBD1. Germline CDR1 SGHVS, CDR2 FNYEAQ. V shed 4 bases, J shed 6 bases, and the junction held 9 bases outside the gene matches. This CDR3 region has 14 residues. The CDR3 bases are TGTGCCAGCAGCTCAGGGTCAGGGGGACGCGAGCAGTACTTC. It specifies CASSSGSGGREQYF.

In its sample, this clone was seen once. The V call is TRBV29-1, the J call TRBJ2-5, with 11 bases aligning to TRBD1. The germline gives CDR1 SQVTM, CDR2 ANQGSEA. The CDR3 sequence is 19 residues long. The V gene end was trimmed by 6 bases and the J gene end by 3 bases; junction bases not matched to a gene: 21. CDR3 sequence: CSVFAGTGGPPGPEETQYF. CDR3 DNA sequence: TGCAGCGTCTTTGCCGGGACAGGGGGACCCCCGGGCCCTGAAGAGACCCAGTACTTC.